In its sample, the clone carrying this T cell receptor (beta chain) was seen once. Germline values: CDR1 LGHNA, CDR2 YSLEER. The length of the CDR3 is 17 residues. The ends lost 0 bases at V and 0 bases at J; junction bases unmatched: 3. The sample belongs to a study of CD8 T cells in Susac syndrome. About 0.5 to 1 ug RNA was reverse transcribed with random hexamers. A single record per CDR3 protein comes from TCRdb applying MiXCR to the immunoSEQ multiplex PCR reads. This table has fewer than 150,000 distinct CDR3 sequences, 94% appearing once. Sequencing of TCR beta was performed on blood CD8+ T cells and on blood CD4+ T cells.

The specimen sequenced was CD8+ T cells from PBMCs. The sequence was collected from a human donor in good health. The chain recombines TRBV4-3 with TRBJ2-3, with TRBD2 identical over 10 bases. The DNA of the CDR3 is TGCGCCAGCAGCCAAGATCTGACTAGCGGGAGCACAGATACGCAGTATTTT. It specifies CASSQDLTSGSTDTQYF.